The 30 T cell receptor beta chains presented below share a single source sample, sequenced in a study of shared clonotypes between healthy human individuals (dated by TCRdb to 2018 to 2021). The library was prepared using the immunoSEQ multiplex PCR assay. TCRdb re-hosts the immuneACCESS table, in-frame sequences only. Its copies lack some clones; in the studies checked, an unresolved V gene accounts for under half of them, and the cause for the rest is not known. For this sample the table gives some 510,000 clones, of which 70% to 80% were detected only once. The top ten clones comprise roughly 13% of the sample. Sequencing used PBMCs. These receptors came from a woman aged 40 to 50 in good health. Some clones in this sample may be carry-over from other donors' samples.

This clone appeared once. The chain is built from TRBV2 and TRBJ2-7; 7 nucleotides match TRBD2. The germline CDR1 and CDR2 sequences are SNHLY and FYNNEI. With 4 bases clipped from V and 4 bases from J, the junction kept 16 bases outside the gene matches. The CDR3 consists of 17 residues. CDR3 DNA: TGTGCCAGCAGTGGGGAGGGTTGGGGGGTCGTTCAATACGAGCAGTACTTC. Its translation is CASSGEGWGVVQYEQYF.

This chain connects TRBV18 to TRBJ2-2; possible D gene TRBD2, 5 bases. The CDR3 is made up of 15 amino acids. Germline CDR1 is KGHSH and CDR2 is LQKENI. The V gene lost 5 bases and the J gene lost 3 bases, with 13 bases spanning the gap. The CDR3 here is CASSSSLMDTGELFF. In DNA form, the CDR3 reads TGTGCCAGCTCATCTAGCTTAATGGACACCGGGGAGCTGTTTTTT.

The J gene is TRBJ2-4, the V gene TRBV11-2; TRBD1 matches at 7 bases. The J segment lost 3 bases and the V segment lost 1 base, leaving 3 bases of the junction unmatched. The CDR3 extends over 15 amino acids. Germline V lookup: CDR1 SGHAT, CDR2 FQNNGV. The DNA of the CDR3 is TGTGCCAGCAGCTTAGCGGGGACAGACAAAAACATTCAGTACTTC. Its protein product is CASSLAGTDKNIQYF.

The chain links TRBV19 to TRBJ1-5; TRBD1 is a possible D gene (5 bases). V lost 1 base and J lost 6, with 13 bases in between. Germline assignment: CDR1 LNHDA and CDR2 SQIVND (reference sequence). The CDR3 consists of 15 residues. This chain's CDR3 is CASSIVVQGSQPQHF. CDR3 nucleotides: TGTGCCAGTAGTATAGTCGTCCAGGGCAGTCAGCCCCAGCATTTT.

The chain is built from TRBV6-1 and TRBJ2-1, with 11 bases identical to TRBD2. Germline values: CDR1 MNHNS, CDR2 SASEGT. The CDR3 length is 15 residues. J was trimmed by 4 bases and V by 4 bases; bases with no gene match: 3. CDR3 nucleotides: TGTGCCAGCAGTGCCTTAGCGGGAGGGTACAATGAGCAGTTCTTC. This gives the protein CASSALAGGYNEQFF.

This clone was seen a single time. The rearrangement uses TRBV7-8 and TRBJ1-2, with a tentative D call TRBD1 (5 bases). Per the germline V gene, CDR1 is SGHVS and CDR2 is FQNEAQ. V lost 1 base to trimming and J lost 5 bases, with 8 bases between them. This CDR3 is built from 13 residues. CDR3 loop: CASSLDGAYGYTF. In DNA, the CDR3 is TGTGCCAGCAGCTTAGATGGGGCTTATGGCTACACCTTC.

A few counts support this clone. The chain recombines TRBV27 with TRBJ1-1; D gene unclear. V was cut by 3 bases and J by 2 bases, with 7 bases left in between. There are 13 residues in the CDR3. Germline lookup yields CDR1 MNHEY and CDR2 SMNVEV (reference sequence). The CDR3 loop reads CASSFWFNTEAFF. The CDR3 region has the DNA TGTGCCAGCAGTTTCTGGTTCAACACTGAAGCTTTCTTT.

This clone was observed a handful of times. The identical CDR3 is also encoded by other nucleotide sequences in the sample. The chain links TRBV29-1 to TRBJ2-3; D is possibly TRBD1 (5 bases). The germline V gene has CDR1 SQVTM and CDR2 ANQGSEA. The CDR3 runs 12 residues. V lost 4 bases and J lost 2, with 7 bases in between. CDR3 residues: CSVGGSTDTQYF. The CDR3 DNA follows: TGCAGCGTTGGGGGCTCCACAGATACGCAGTATTTT.

This chain connects TRBV9 to TRBJ2-2; perhaps TRBD2 as D (6 bases). Germline CDR1 and CDR2: SGDLS and YYNGEE. The V gene lost 0 bases and the J gene lost 2 bases, with 11 bases spanning the gap. The CDR3 sequence is 16 residues long. The CDR3 sequence: CASSVANGGNTGELFF. CDR3 nucleotides: TGTGCCAGCAGCGTAGCGAACGGGGGAAACACCGGGGAGCTGTTTTTT.

This chain links TRBV28 with TRBJ2-1, with TRBD2 matching over 13 bases. Trimming cost V 2 bases and J 9 bases; bases outside gene matches: 13. CDR1 is MDHEN and CDR2 is SYDVKM in the germline V gene. This CDR3 spans 18 amino acids. DNA of the CDR3: TGTGCCAGCAGTTTACACGGGACTAGCGGGACCGTCGAGGGTGAGCAGTTCTTC. Protein product: CASSLHGTSGTVEGEQFF. Full variable domain (missing parts from reference TRBV28 and TRBJ2-1): DVKVTQSSRYLVKRTGEKVFLECVQDMDHENMFWYRQDPGLGLRLIYFSYDVKMKEKGDIPEGYSVSREKKERFSLILESASTNQTSMYLCASSLHGTSGTVEGEQFFGPGTRLTVL.

The chain has TRBV4-1 and TRBJ2-5; TRBD1 might be the D (6 bases). The germline CDR1 and CDR2 sequences are MGHRA and YSYEKL. The CDR3 is 13 residues long. Between the trimmed V and J ends, which lost 2 bases and 4 bases, there was a span of 8 bases. The CDR3 DNA reads as TGCGCCAGCAGCCAAACAGGGCGAGAGACCCAGTACTTC. Translated: CASSQTGRETQYF.

The chain employs TRBV25-1 and TRBJ2-1; D uncertain. Germline V gene lookup returns CDR1 MGHDK and CDR2 SYGVNS. V was pared by 3 bases and J by 0 bases, with 6 bases between. The CDR3 covers 14 residues. CDR3 amino acids: CASSEESSYNEQFF. DNA of the CDR3: TGTGCCAGCAGTGAGGAGAGCTCCTACAATGAGCAGTTCTTC.

The sample holds one count of this clone. The chain couples TRBV7-2 to TRBJ2-7; D is unclear. The CDR3 totals 13 residues. Trimming left V 6 bases short and J 7 bases short, with 16 bases between. The germline CDR1 and CDR2 sequences are SGHTA and FQGNSA. The CDR3 bases are TGTGCCAGCAGTTCGGTTCCGGGTGGGGAGCAGTACTTC. Translated, it gives CASSSVPGGEQYF.

The chain couples TRBV19 to TRBJ2-5, with a weak D call TRBD2 (6 bases). Deletions cut 3 bases from V and 0 bases from J, with 11 bases between. CDR1 is LNHDA and CDR2 is SQIVND in the germline V gene (reference sequence). The CDR3 is 15 residues long. CDR3 nucleotides: TGTGCCAGTAGTATGCTCCGGGGGAACCAAGAGACCCAGTACTTC. This codes for CASSMLRGNQETQYF.

V and J are TRBV6-6 and TRBJ2-7, with 11 bases lining up with TRBD2. After removal of 6 bases from V and 5 bases from J, the junction contained 12 bases not matched to a gene. Germline V lookup: CDR1 MNHNY, CDR2 SVGAGI (reference sequence). The CDR3 is 16 residues long. CDR3 sequence: CASRPLGTSGRDEQYF. The CDR3 bases are TGTGCCAGCAGGCCCCTCGGGACTAGCGGAAGAGACGAGCAGTACTTC.

This clone was recorded once. This sequence is one base from a far larger clone and is likely a read error. V usage is TRBV4-1 and J usage is TRBJ2-2, with D perhaps matching TRBD2 (6 bases). The CDR3 has 13 residues. Germline assignment: CDR1 MGHRA and CDR2 YSYEKL. CDR3 sequence reads: CASSRGLFGELLF. CDR3 DNA: TGCGCCAGCAGCCGGGGACTGTTCGGGGAGCTGCTTTTT.

The genes are TRBV5-4 and TRBJ2-2, with a weak D call TRBD2 (6 bases). Germline V gene data show CDR1 as SGHNT and CDR2 as YYREEE (reference sequence). V was trimmed by 5 bases and J by 0 bases, leaving 20 bases between them. The CDR3 extends over 18 amino acids. This CDR3 is CASRRELAPGSNTGELFF. CDR3 coding DNA: TGTGCCAGCAGACGGGAACTAGCCCCCGGATCGAACACCGGGGAGCTGTTTTTT.

This sequence joins TRBV14 and TRBJ2-1, with 9 bases fitting TRBD2. CDR3 length: 16 residues. The V and J ends lost 0 bases and 5 bases, in that order; junction bases with no gene match: 5. Germline-derived CDR1 and CDR2 are SGHDN and FVKESK. The CDR3 region has the DNA TGTGCCAGCAGCCAAGATCCGGCTAGCGGGAACAATGAGCAGTTCTTC. Translated, it gives CASSQDPASGNNEQFF.

The V call is TRBV19, the J call TRBJ2-3; TRBD1 might be the D (6 bases). The germline V and J ends were trimmed by 5 bases and 0 bases, with 15 bases remaining between them. The CDR3 is 16 amino acids. Germline-derived CDR1 and CDR2 are LNHDA and SQIVND (reference sequence). CDR3: CASSSLGAGSTDTQYF. The CDR3 coding sequence is TGTGCCAGTAGTTCTTTGGGGGCAGGGAGCACAGATACGCAGTATTTT.

The V gene is TRBV19, the J gene TRBJ1-1; D is unresolved. Trimming stripped 4 bases from V and 0 bases from J, with 18 bases between. The CDR3 totals 17 residues. Germline V gene sequence: CDR1 LNHDA, CDR2 SQIVND (reference sequence). The CDR3 sequence: CASSTRSGPLMNTEAFF. The CDR3 DNA reads TGTGCCAGTAGTACGAGGTCCGGACCTTTGATGAACACTGAAGCTTTCTTT.

J is TRBJ1-1 and V is TRBV11-3; 9 nucleotides line up with TRBD1. This CDR3 has 13 residues. Trimming removed 5 bases from V and 4 bases from J; junction bases left unmatched: 2. Germline-derived CDR1 and CDR2 are SGHNT and YENEEA. CDR3 residues: CASSLTGGTEAFF. For the CDR3, the DNA is TGTGCCAGCAGCCTGACAGGGGGCACTGAAGCTTTCTTT.

This chain joins TRBV28 and TRBJ1-2; D is unresolved. The germline V and J ends were trimmed by 2 bases and 0 bases, with 10 bases remaining between them. This CDR3 comprises 15 residues. Germline V gene lookup returns CDR1 MDHEN and CDR2 SYDVKM. CDR3 bases: TGTGCCAGCAGTTTAATAACTCGGTCTAACTATGGCTACACCTTC. It translates to CASSLITRSNYGYTF.

V gene TRBV19 combines with J gene TRBJ2-1, with TRBD2 matching 7 bases. The CDR3 extends over 12 amino acids. Looked up from germline, CDR1 is LNHDA and CDR2 is SQIVND (reference sequence). The ends lost 8 bases at V and 8 bases at J; junction bases unmatched: 6. In nucleotides, the CDR3 is TGTGCCAGTTCAGCGGGACTCGATGAGCAGTTCTTC. Its translation: CASSAGLDEQFF.

The CDR3 reads CASSEDRGESGYTF. The CDR3 bases are TGTGCCAGCAGTGAGGACAGGGGGGAGAGTGGCTACACCTTC. This chain uses TRBV2 with TRBJ1-2, with 10 bases identical to TRBD1. The CDR3 sequence is 14 residues long. The germline V gene has CDR1 SNHLY and CDR2 FYNNEI. Trimming took 3 bases from V and 7 from J; bases not matched to a gene: 5.

This clone was recorded once. This rearrangement joins TRBV2 to TRBJ2-3; D is unclear. The germline V gene has CDR1 SNHLY and CDR2 FYNNEI. Trimming removed 6 bases from V and 2 bases from J, with 9 bases in between. The CDR3 is 13 amino acids. CDR3 DNA sequence: TGTGCCAGCAGCTGGACGACCACAGATACGCAGTATTTT. This translates into CASSWTTTDTQYF. Full variable domain (missing parts from reference TRBV2 and TRBJ2-3): EPEVTQTPSHQVTQMGQEVILRCVPISNHLYFYWYRQILGQKVEFLVSFYNNEISEKSEIFDDQFSVERPDGSNFTLKIRSTKLEDSAMYFCASSWTTTDTQYFGPGTRLTVL.

The rearrangement joins TRBV2 to TRBJ1-1; the D gene is possibly TRBD1 (6 bases). The germline V and J ends were trimmed by 5 bases and 4 bases, with 17 bases remaining between them. The CDR3 spans 15 residues. CDR1 is SNHLY and CDR2 is FYNNEI in the germline V gene. This chain's CDR3 is CASSLFARGGTEAFF. CDR3 DNA sequence: TGTGCCAGCAGTCTATTTGCCAGAGGGGGCACTGAAGCTTTCTTT. Full variable domain (remainder filled in from reference TRBV2 and TRBJ1-1): EPEVTQTPSHQVTQMGQEVILRCVPISNHLYFYWYRQILGQKVEFLVSFYNNEISEKSEIFDDQFSVERPDGSNFTLKIRSTKLEDSAMYFCASSLFARGGTEAFFGQGTRLTVV.

The rearrangement joins TRBV2 to TRBJ2-6, with D possibly matching TRBD1 (6 bases). The germline CDR1 and CDR2 sequences are SNHLY and FYNNEI. V lost 2 bases, J lost 0 bases, and 17 bases lay in between. CDR3 length equals 19 residues. DNA for the CDR3: TGTGCCAGCAGTGAATTTACAGGGATCTTTAGCTCTGGGGCCAACGTCCTGACTTTC. Its protein product is CASSEFTGIFSSGANVLTF.

V gene TRBV7-9 combines with J gene TRBJ2-1; D call uncertain. Between the trimmed V and J ends, which lost 1 base and 0 bases, there was a span of 7 bases. From germline, CDR1 is SEHNR and CDR2 FQNEAQ (reference sequence). The CDR3 consists of 15 residues. Written as DNA, the CDR3 is TGTGCCAGCAGCTTAGAGTCTAGCTCCTACAATGAGCAGTTCTTC. Translated, it gives CASSLESSSYNEQFF.

The V gene is TRBV28, the J gene TRBJ1-5; TRBD1 aligns across 7 bases. Germline trimming cut 5 bases from V and 7 bases from J; bases unmatched to any gene: 8. The CDR3 has 14 residues. Germline V gene lookup returns CDR1 MDHEN and CDR2 SYDVKM. CDR3 region: CASSPQGVRQPQHF. CDR3 in DNA: TGTGCCAGCAGTCCCCAGGGGGTGAGGCAGCCCCAGCATTTT.

The V and J genes are TRBV6-1 and TRBJ1-3; 7 nucleotides align to TRBD1. Per germline, CDR1 MNHNS and CDR2 SASEGT. The CDR3 is 15 residues long. The V and J ends lost 6 bases and 2 bases, in that order; junction bases with no gene match: 7. This CDR3 is CASRTLGQTGNTIYF. CDR3 in DNA: TGTGCCAGCAGGACCCTGGGACAGACTGGAAACACCATATATTTT.